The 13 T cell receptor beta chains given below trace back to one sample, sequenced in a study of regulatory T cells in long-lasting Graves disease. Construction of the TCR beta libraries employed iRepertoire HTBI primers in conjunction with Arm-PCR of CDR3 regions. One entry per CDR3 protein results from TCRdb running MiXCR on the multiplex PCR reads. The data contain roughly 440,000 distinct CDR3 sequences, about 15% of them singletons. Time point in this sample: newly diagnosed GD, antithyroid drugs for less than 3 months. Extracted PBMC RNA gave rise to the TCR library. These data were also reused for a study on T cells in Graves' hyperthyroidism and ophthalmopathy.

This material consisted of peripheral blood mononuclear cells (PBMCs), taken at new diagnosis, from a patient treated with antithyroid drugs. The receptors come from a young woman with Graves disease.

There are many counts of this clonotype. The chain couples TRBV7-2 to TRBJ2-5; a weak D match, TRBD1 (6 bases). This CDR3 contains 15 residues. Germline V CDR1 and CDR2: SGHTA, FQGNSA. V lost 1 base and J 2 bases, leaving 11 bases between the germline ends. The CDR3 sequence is CASSLGLGGQETQYF. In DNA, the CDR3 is TGTGCCAGCAGCTTAGGGTTAGGGGGACAAGAGACCCAGTACTTC. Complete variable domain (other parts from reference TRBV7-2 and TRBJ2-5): GAGVSQSPSNKVTEKGKDVELRCDPISGHTALYWYRQSLGQGLEFLIYFQGNSAPDKSGLPSDRFSAERTGGSVSTLTIQRTQQEDSAVYLCASSLGLGGQETQYFGPGTRLLVL.

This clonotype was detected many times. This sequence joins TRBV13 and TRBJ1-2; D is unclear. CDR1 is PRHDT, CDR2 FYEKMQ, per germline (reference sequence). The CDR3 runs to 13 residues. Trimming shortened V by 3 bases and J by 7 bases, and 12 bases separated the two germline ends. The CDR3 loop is CASSFRGSLGYTF. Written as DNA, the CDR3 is TGTGCCAGCAGCTTTCGTGGCAGTCTTGGCTACACCTTC.

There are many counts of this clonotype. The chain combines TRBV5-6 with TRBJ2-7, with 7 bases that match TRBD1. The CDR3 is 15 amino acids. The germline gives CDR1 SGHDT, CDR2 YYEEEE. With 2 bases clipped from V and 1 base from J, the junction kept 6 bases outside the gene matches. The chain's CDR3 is CASSFEGARSYEQYF. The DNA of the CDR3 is TGTGCCAGCAGCTTCGAGGGGGCTCGGTCCTACGAGCAGTACTTC.

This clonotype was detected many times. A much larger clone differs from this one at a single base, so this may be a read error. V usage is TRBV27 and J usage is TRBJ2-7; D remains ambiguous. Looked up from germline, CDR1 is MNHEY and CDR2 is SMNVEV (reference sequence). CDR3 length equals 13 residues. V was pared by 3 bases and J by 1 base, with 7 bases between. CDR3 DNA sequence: TGTGCCAGCAGTTTCCGCAGGTCCTACGAGCAGTACTTC. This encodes CASSFRRSYEQYF.

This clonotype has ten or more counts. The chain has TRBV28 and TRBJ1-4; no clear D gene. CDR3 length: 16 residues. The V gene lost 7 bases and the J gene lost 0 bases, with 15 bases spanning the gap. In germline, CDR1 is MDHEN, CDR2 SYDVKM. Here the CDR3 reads CASTGRLRATNEKLFF. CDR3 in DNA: TGTGCCAGCACAGGAAGGCTCCGGGCAACTAATGAAAAACTGTTTTTT.

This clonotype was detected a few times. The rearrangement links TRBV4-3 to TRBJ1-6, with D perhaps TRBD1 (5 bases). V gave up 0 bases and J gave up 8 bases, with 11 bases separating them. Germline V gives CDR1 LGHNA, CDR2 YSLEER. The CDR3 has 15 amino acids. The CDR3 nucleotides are TGCGCCAGCAGCCAAGAGGGGCCGGGAGATTCACCCCTCCACTTT. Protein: CASSQEGPGDSPLHF.

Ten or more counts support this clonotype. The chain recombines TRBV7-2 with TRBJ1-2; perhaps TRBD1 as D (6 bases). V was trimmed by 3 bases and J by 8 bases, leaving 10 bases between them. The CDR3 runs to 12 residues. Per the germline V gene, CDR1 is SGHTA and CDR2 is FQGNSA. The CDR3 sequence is CASSLNRAGYTF. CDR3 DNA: TGTGCCAGCAGCTTGAACAGGGCAGGCTACACCTTC. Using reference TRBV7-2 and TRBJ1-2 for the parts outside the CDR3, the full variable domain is GAGVSQSPSNKVTEKGKDVELRCDPISGHTALYWYRQSLGQGLEFLIYFQGNSAPDKSGLPSDRFSAERTGGSVSTLTIQRTQQEDSAVYLCASSLNRAGYTFGSGTRLTVV.

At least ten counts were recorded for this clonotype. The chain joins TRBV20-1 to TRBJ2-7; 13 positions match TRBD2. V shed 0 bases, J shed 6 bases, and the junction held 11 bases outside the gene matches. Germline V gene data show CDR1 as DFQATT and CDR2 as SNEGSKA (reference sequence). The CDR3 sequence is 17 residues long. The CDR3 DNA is TGCAGTGCTAGAGATCTTCGGGGACTAGCGGGATACTTCGAGCAGTACTTC. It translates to CSARDLRGLAGYFEQYF.

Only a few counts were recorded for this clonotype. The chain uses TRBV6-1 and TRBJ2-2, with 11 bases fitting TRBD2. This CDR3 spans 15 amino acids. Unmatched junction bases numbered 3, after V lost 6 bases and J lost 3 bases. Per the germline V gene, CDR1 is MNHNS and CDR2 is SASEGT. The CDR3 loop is CASRLAGVDTGELFF. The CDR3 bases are TGTGCCAGCAGACTAGCGGGAGTTGACACCGGGGAGCTGTTTTTT.

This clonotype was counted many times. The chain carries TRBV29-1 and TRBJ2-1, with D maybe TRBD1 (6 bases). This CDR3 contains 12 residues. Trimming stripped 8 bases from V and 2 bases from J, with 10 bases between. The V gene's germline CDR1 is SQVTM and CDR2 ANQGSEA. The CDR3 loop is CSFWTAYNEQFF. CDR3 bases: TGCAGCTTTTGGACAGCCTACAATGAGCAGTTCTTC.

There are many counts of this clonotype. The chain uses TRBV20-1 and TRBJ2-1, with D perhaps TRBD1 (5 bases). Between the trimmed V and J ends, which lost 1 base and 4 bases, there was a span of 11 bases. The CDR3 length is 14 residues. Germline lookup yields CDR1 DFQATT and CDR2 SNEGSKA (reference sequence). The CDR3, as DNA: TGCAGTGCTAGAGGACAAGGACATTACAATGAGCAGTTCTTC. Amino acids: CSARGQGHYNEQFF.

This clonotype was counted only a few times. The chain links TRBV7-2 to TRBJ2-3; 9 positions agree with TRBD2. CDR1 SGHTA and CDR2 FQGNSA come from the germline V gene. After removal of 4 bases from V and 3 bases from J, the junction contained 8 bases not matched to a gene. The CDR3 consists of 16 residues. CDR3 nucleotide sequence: TGTGCCAGCAGCTCCATTAGCGGGAGAGGTACAGATACGCAGTATTTT. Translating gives CASSSISGRGTDTQYF.

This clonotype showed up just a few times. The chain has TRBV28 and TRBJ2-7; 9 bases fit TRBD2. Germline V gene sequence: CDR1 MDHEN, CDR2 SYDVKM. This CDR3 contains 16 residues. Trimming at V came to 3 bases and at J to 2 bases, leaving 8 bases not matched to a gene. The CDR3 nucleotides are TGTGCCAGCAGTTTGTCTAGCGGGGCTACCACCTACGAGCAGTACTTC. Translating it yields CASSLSSGATTYEQYF.